This TCR beta chain was observed in a study of T-cell reconstitution after alpha-beta-depleted transplantation in children. Study-wide results and caveats: Reported findings indicate that, about two months after transplant, alpha-beta T cells came from several hundred expanded clones, which were derived from non-depleted graft cells. In some patients, recipient T cells and intrathymic progenitors surviving conditioning explained high day-60 diversity. T-cell counts and diversity at one year following transplant were attributed mainly to newly produced T cells.

This clonotype was seen only a few times. Its antigen is as yet unknown. Germline loops: CDR1 SGHRS, CDR2 YFSETQ. V lost 3 bases, J lost 3 bases, and 3 bases stayed unmatched. This CDR3 contains 13 residues. Unique molecular identifiers were incorporated into the prepared TCRbeta library. TCRdb re-derived calls from the PCR reads in MiXCR, one entry per CDR3 protein. The data contain 600,000 or so distinct CDR3 sequences, roughly 23% of them seen just once; the ten biggest clones take up roughly 13%. Here the sequenced sample was PBMCs, mostly from graft donor cells, taken 360 days after TCRalphabeta/CD19-depleted stem cell transplant. The receptor was derived from a boy in the first two years of life who had a stem cell transplant for acute myeloid leukemia, so the T cells may come from the graft donor. The chain employs TRBV5-1 and TRBJ2-7; TRBD1 matches 7 bases. The CDR3 loop reads CASSSRTGYEQYF. In nucleotides, the CDR3 is TGCGCCAGCAGCTCCCGGACAGGCTACGAGCAGTACTTC.